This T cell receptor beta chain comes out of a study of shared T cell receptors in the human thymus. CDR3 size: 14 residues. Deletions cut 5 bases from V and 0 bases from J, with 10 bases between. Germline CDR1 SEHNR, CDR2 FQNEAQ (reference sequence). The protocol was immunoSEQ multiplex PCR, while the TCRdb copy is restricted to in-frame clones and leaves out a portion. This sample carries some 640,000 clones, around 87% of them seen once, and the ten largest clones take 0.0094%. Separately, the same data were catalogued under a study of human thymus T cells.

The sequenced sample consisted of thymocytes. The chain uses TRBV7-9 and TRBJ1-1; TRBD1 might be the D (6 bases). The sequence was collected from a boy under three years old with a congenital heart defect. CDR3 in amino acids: CASSLHRVNTEAFF. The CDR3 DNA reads TGTGCCAGCAGCCTACACAGGGTGAACACTGAAGCTTTCTTT.